This T cell receptor beta chain was recovered during a study of shared clonotypes between healthy human individuals (dated by TCRdb to the early 2020s). Some background on the complete study: The cohort included three men and two women between 18 and 49 years of age. For each donor, three plates each were used for CD4 naive and CD4 memory, two plates were used for CD8 naive, and one plate was used for CD8 memory. To estimate repertoire size and how much clonotypes are shared between individuals, the study performed deep sequencing of blood TCR repertoires from roughly five healthy adults. Libraries were prepared and TCR repertoires were sequenced by different laboratories using diverse techniques, in order to increase sequencing depth and limit assay-specific biases. Between about 0.8 and 9 billion PBMCs per donor were obtained by leukapheresis. Study-level results and caveats: Higher generation probabilities were observed for clonotypes shared by all four sorted-subset donors than for non-shared clonotypes. Sharing across several donors was observed for around 4.8% of naive CD4, 3% to 4% of naive CD8, around 2.5% of memory CD4, and roughly 0.4% of memory CD8 clonotypes. Sampling was restricted to blood, and TCR repertoires in tissues likely differ from the TCR repertoires found in blood. Rarefaction of sorted-subset datasets indicated incomplete sequencing despite the large sequencing depth. Pairwise subsampling led to the expectation that sequencing depth would affect the degree of clonotype sharing among donors. Because the study included a small number of donors, the genetic and exposure-history diversity represented was limited. Larger estimated clonotype richness was generally found for naive subsets than for memory subsets.

Using the deep immunoSEQ assay, multiplex PCR amplified TCR CDR3 regions from genomic DNA. Extracted genomic DNA from each cell subset was spread evenly across all wells of several immunoSEQ 96-well plates, with each plate serving as a replicate. For sorted subsets, each replicate PCR was loaded with approximately 200 ng genomic DNA, equivalent to some 27,000 T cell genomes. Purified libraries were quantified with a Qubit 3.0 fluorometer, sized on a Bioanalyzer 2100, and re-quantified with the KAPA Library Quantification kit. Every immunoSEQ 96-well plate was sequenced on a dedicated single-read 150-cycle Illumina NextSeq 550 flow cell. In the original analysis: Because the immunoSEQ output held only junctional sequences and lacked quality scores, the filtering could not match the filtering applied to full-length reads. Sequences were annotated with PyIR, a Python wrapper for IgBLAST v1.9, and V/J genes and CDR3 were assigned using IMGT germline references. Any read was removed if the V/J assignment was weak (E-value above 1e-6), the CDR3 was missing, or the read contained stop codons, out-of-frame junctions, or ambiguous translated residues. A V3J clonotype was defined by an identical inferred V gene, J gene, and CDR3 amino acid sequence. The percentage overlap between two repertoires was calculated by dividing the number of shared unique clonotypes by the size of the smaller repertoire. Three approaches were used to assess repertoire richness: RTK rarefaction, the Chao1 estimator, and Recon v2.1 estimates of unobserved clonotypes. Generation probabilities for all TCRbeta clonotypes obtained by the gDNA method from a few donors were computed using OLGA. TCRdb took this table from immuneACCESS and kept in-frame rearrangements with V and J called. Such tables lack part of the clones; where checked against another copy, unresolved V genes explain under half of the gap, and the rest is unexplained. Clone size and V and J calls were adopted from that table, with D and trimming inferred from the DNA. In all, the sample holds around 1,900,000 clones, and roughly 95% of those were seen once. Around 1.7% of the sample comes from the top ten.

CD8 naive samples were CD45RO-negative cells positively selected for CCR7, giving a CD45RA+CCR7+ population that excluded TemRA cells. The donors were healthy, HIV-negative adults with no recently reported acute infections or vaccinations. All donors were Caucasian adults living in Nashville, Tennessee, USA. After blood collection by leukapheresis, PBMCs were isolated using Ficoll-Histopaque density gradient centrifugation and then cryopreserved in the vapor phase of liquid nitrogen. Purity and quantity of every magnetically sorted T cell population were checked by analytical flow cytometry. Genomic DNA was isolated from each sorted fraction and quantified by UV absorbance on a Nanodrop 2000c. The CDR3 runs 14 residues from the cysteine to the phenylalanine. Only CDR3 DNA is held: 42 bases, read in frame from base 1. Cut back by 8 bases and 2 bases, the V and J ends lie 15 bases apart. CDR1 and CDR2, looked up from the germline V gene, are SNHLY and FYNNEI.

This clone was seen only once. Its target antigen remains unknown. Base qualities were left out, and no much larger clone turns up one base away. The rearrangement combines TRBV2 with TRBJ1-2; TRBD1 is a weak D gene call, 5 bases matching. The sample taken for sequencing was naive CD8+ T cells from PBMCs. The cell subset or site label on this specimen signifies: CD45RA+CCR7+. The TCR sequence derives from a man aged 18 to 30 in good health. Some clones in this sample may be carry-over from other donors' samples. The sequenced DNA: TGTGCCAGCTTCTCGACAGCCCTCAACTATGGCTACACCTTC. This yields the protein CASFSTALNYGYTF. When the CDR3 is completed using the reference TRBV2 and TRBJ1-2 genes on either side, the full variable domain is EPEVTQTPSHQVTQMGQEVILRCVPISNHLYFYWYRQILGQKVEFLVSFYNNEISEKSEIFDDQFSVERPDGSNFTLKIRSTKLEDSAMYFCASFSTALNYGYTFGSGTRLTVV.